Listed here are 18 T cell receptor beta chains from one sample, sequenced in a study of response to subunit inactivated influenza vaccine. Each CDR3 protein is one row after TCRdb ran MiXCR on the RT-PCR reads. The repertoire includes 530,000 or so distinct CDR3 sequences, 14% of them detected once, and around 10% sits in the top ten. Here the sequenced sample was PBMCs from blood, taken 11 to 12 days after vaccination. The receptors stem from a man aged 45 to 65 who received an inactivated influenza vaccine.

V usage is TRBV12-3 or TRBV12-4 and J usage is TRBJ2-5, with D possibly being TRBD1 or TRBD2 (6 bases each). Between the trimmed V and J ends, which lost 3 bases and 2 bases, there was a span of 16 bases. CDR3 size: 16 residues. This chain's CDR3 is CASSFTEGGSQETQYF. In nucleotides, the CDR3 is TGTGCCAGCAGTTTTACGGAGGGGGGATCTCAAGAGACCCAGTACTTC.

The chain joins TRBV29-1 to TRBJ2-5; no clear D gene. The germline CDR1 and CDR2 sequences are SQVTM and ANQGSEA. Deletions cut 4 bases from V and 2 bases from J, with 17 bases between. The CDR3 runs 15 residues. In nucleotides, the CDR3 is TGCAGCGTTGTGGGTCCATCTTTCCCTCAAGAGACCCAGTACTTC. It yields the protein CSVVGPSFPQETQYF.

This chain connects TRBV5-1 to TRBJ1-1; D is possibly TRBD1 (5 bases). This CDR3 contains 14 residues. V lost 0 bases and J lost 5, with 11 bases in between. CDR1 SGHRS and CDR2 YFSETQ come from the germline V gene. The CDR3 sequence: CASSLEEGLTEAFF. Here the CDR3 DNA reads TGCGCCAGCAGCTTGGAAGAGGGGCTGACTGAAGCTTTCTTT.

This sequence joins TRBV7-3 and TRBJ2-4; D may match TRBD1 or TRBD2 (5 bases each). Per germline, CDR1 SGHTA and CDR2 FQGTGA. V lost 5 bases, J lost 4 bases, and 12 bases lay in between. The CDR3 is 14 residues long. The CDR3 reads CASSIRDRKNIQYF. CDR3 sequence (DNA): TGTGCCAGCAGCATCCGGGACCGAAAAAACATTCAGTACTTC.

This clonotype has a handful of counts. This chain connects TRBV11-2 to TRBJ1-1; D perhaps matches TRBD1 (6 bases). The germline V and J ends were trimmed by 5 bases and 13 bases, with 17 bases remaining between them. The CDR3 has 12 residues. Per germline, CDR1 SGHAT and CDR2 FQNNGV. The CDR3 DNA reads as TGTGCCAGCAGCCCGATTCCAGGGGAGGATTTCTTT. Its translation: CASSPIPGEDFF.

The J gene is TRBJ1-1, the V gene TRBV12-3 or TRBV12-4; tentative D call: TRBD1 (6 bases). The CDR3 is 15 amino acids. V was cut by 2 bases and J by 5 bases, with 15 bases left in between. For the CDR3, the DNA is TGTGCCAGCAGTTTATCCTCCGGGAGGGGGACTGAAGCTTTCTTT. Its translation is CASSLSSGRGTEAFF.

The gene calls are TRBV20-1 and TRBJ2-1; tentative D call: TRBD1 (6 bases). The CDR3 sequence is 12 residues long. Germline CDR1 is DFQATT and CDR2 is SNEGSKA (reference sequence). V was clipped by 4 bases and J by 4 bases, with 8 bases between them. The CDR3 protein is CSANRVYNEQFF. CDR3 nucleotide sequence: TGCAGTGCTAACAGGGTTTACAATGAGCAGTTCTTC.

This chain joins TRBV28 and TRBJ1-6; the match to TRBD1 covers 7 bases. The germline V gene has CDR1 MDHEN and CDR2 SYDVKM. The CDR3 consists of 16 residues. The V and J ends lost 7 bases and 0 bases, in that order; junction bases with no gene match: 6. CDR3 residues: CASTSQGGSYNSPLHF. The CDR3, as DNA: TGTGCCAGCACCTCCCAGGGGGGCTCCTATAATTCACCCCTCCACTTT.

This clonotype appeared a few times. The chain links TRBV4-3 to TRBJ2-3; D call uncertain. Looked up from germline, CDR1 is LGHNA and CDR2 is YSLEER. The CDR3 covers 12 residues. V lost 1 base and J 8 bases, leaving 7 bases between the germline ends. In DNA, the CDR3 is TGCGCCAGCAGCCAAGGGTTAGGTACGCAGTATTTT. Translating it yields CASSQGLGTQYF.

This clonotype came up a few times. The chain links TRBV5-1 to TRBJ1-6; D unclear. The CDR3 is 15 residues long. Between the trimmed V and J ends, which lost 4 bases and 3 bases, there was a span of 11 bases. CDR1 is SGHRS, CDR2 YFSETQ, per germline. CDR3: CASSILDGYNSPLHF. The CDR3 region has the DNA TGCGCCAGCAGCATCCTGGACGGCTATAATTCACCCCTCCACTTT.

This rearrangement joins TRBV5-6 to TRBJ2-1; a possible D gene is TRBD2 (6 bases). The CDR3 is 15 amino acids. Germline CDR1 SGHDT, CDR2 YYEEEE. Between the trimmed V and J ends, which lost 4 bases and 4 bases, there was a span of 15 bases. The CDR3 DNA sequence: TGTGCCAGCAGCGGGACGGGACTGATTTACAATGAGCAGTTCTTC. Protein product: CASSGTGLIYNEQFF. The complete variable domain, with remaining parts taken from reference TRBV5-6 and TRBJ2-1, reads DAGVTQSPTHLIKTRGQQVTLRCSPKSGHDTVSWYQQALGQGPQFIFQYYEEEERQRGNFPDRFSGHQFPNYSSELNVNALLLGDSALYLCASSGTGLIYNEQFFGPGTRLTVL.

This clonotype was counted between two and nine times. The genes are TRBV5-5 and TRBJ1-2; tentatively, D is TRBD1 (5 bases). CDR1 is SGHKS, CDR2 YYEKEE, per germline (reference sequence). V gave up 0 bases and J gave up 4 bases, with 13 bases separating them. CDR3 length: 15 amino acids. This CDR3 is CASSLAVREVYGYTF. CDR3 sequence (DNA): TGTGCCAGCAGCTTGGCGGTCAGGGAGGTCTATGGCTACACCTTC.

The chain uses TRBV19 and TRBJ2-3; 7 bases are shared with TRBD2. CDR3 size: 17 residues. The ends lost 5 bases at V and 0 bases at J; junction bases unmatched: 11. The germline V gene encodes CDR1 LNHDA and CDR2 SQIVND (reference sequence). DNA for the CDR3: TGTGCCAGTAGTGTTTCTAGCGGACGCACTAGCACAGATACGCAGTATTTT. Translation: CASSVSSGRTSTDTQYF.

J is TRBJ2-7 and V is TRBV12-5; 12 positions agree with TRBD1. This CDR3 region has 14 residues. Unmatched junction bases numbered 4, after V lost 5 bases and J lost 5 bases. The germline V gene has CDR1 LGHNT and CDR2 FRNRAP. CDR3 region: CASGPGTGGNEQYF. The CDR3, as DNA: TGTGCTAGTGGTCCAGGGACAGGGGGCAACGAGCAGTACTTC. Full variable domain (missing parts from reference TRBV12-5 and TRBJ2-7): DARVTQTPRHKVTEMGQEVTMRCQPILGHNTVFWYRQTMMQGLELLAYFRNRAPLDDSGMPKDRFSAEMPDATLATLKIQPSEPRDSAVYFCASGPGTGGNEQYFGPGTRLTVT.

This clonotype was seen only a few times. The chain joins TRBV7-2 to TRBJ2-1; 8 positions match TRBD2. The CDR3 has 16 residues. The ends lost 4 bases at V and 4 bases at J; junction bases unmatched: 9. Per the germline V gene, CDR1 is SGHTA and CDR2 is FQGNSA. The CDR3 reads CASSSITGGPYNEQFF. The CDR3 nucleotides read TGTGCCAGCAGCTCAATAACGGGAGGGCCTTACAATGAGCAGTTCTTC. Looking up the rest from reference TRBV7-2 and TRBJ2-1 gives the full variable domain: GAGVSQSPSNKVTEKGKDVELRCDPISGHTALYWYRQSLGQGLEFLIYFQGNSAPDKSGLPSDRFSAERTGGSVSTLTIQRTQQEDSAVYLCASSSITGGPYNEQFFGPGTRLTVL.

This clonotype was counted only a few times. The chain joins TRBV7-2 to TRBJ2-7; D is uncertain. Germline V gene sequence: CDR1 SGHTA, CDR2 FQGNSA. The CDR3 has 14 amino acids. The germline V and J ends were trimmed by 2 bases and 7 bases, with 15 bases remaining between them. The CDR3 coding sequence is TGTGCCAGCAGCTTAAGTCAGTGGCTGGAGGAGCAGTACTTC. Translation gives CASSLSQWLEEQYF. The whole variable domain, filled in from reference TRBV7-2 and TRBJ2-7, reads GAGVSQSPSNKVTEKGKDVELRCDPISGHTALYWYRQSLGQGLEFLIYFQGNSAPDKSGLPSDRFSAERTGGSVSTLTIQRTQQEDSAVYLCASSLSQWLEEQYFGPGTRLTVT.

This clonotype was detected ten times or more. The chain couples TRBV10-2 to TRBJ1-4; 7 bases map to TRBD1. The CDR3 has 13 residues. V shed 8 bases and J 5 bases; nucleotides not matched to a gene: 5. CDR1 and CDR2 (germline): WSHSY, SAAADI. CDR3 residues: CASAGTANEKLFF. The CDR3, as DNA: TGCGCCAGCGCCGGGACAGCGAATGAAAAACTGTTTTTT.

V is TRBV2 and J is TRBJ1-5; no reliable D call. Deletions cut 4 bases from V and 0 bases from J, with 10 bases between. The CDR3 length is 15 residues. The germline V gene encodes CDR1 SNHLY and CDR2 FYNNEI. The DNA of the CDR3 is TGTGCCAGCAGTGGGAGGCGGGGTAGCAATCAGCCCCAGCATTTT. It codes for CASSGRRGSNQPQHF.